The subject of this entry is one TCR beta chain. The sample belongs to a study of blood T cell repertoires in COVID-19. Overall study context: COVID-19 samples from acute and convalescent phases originated in the United States, Italy and Spain. PBMCs, B-cell-depleted T cells, or T cells provided the cDNA or gDNA that made up the material.

This CDR3 comprises 15 residues. The ends lost 5 bases at V and 6 bases at J; junction bases unmatched: 3. Germline values: CDR1 SGHVS, CDR2 FQNEAQ. Authors' data handling: Amplification with reference gene primers provided the estimates of nucleated cell counts. Sequenced by immunoSEQ multiplex PCR; TCRdb stores in-frame clones only, minus some. V and J calls plus clone size are reproduced from that table; the DNA served to infer D and trimming. The table includes about 75,000 clones, roughly 86% detected once. The V and J genes are TRBV7-8 and TRBJ2-1, with TRBD2 matching 14 bases. The source material was peripheral blood. This clonotype originated in a woman aged 45-59 years with acute or convalescent COVID-19. The chain's CDR3 is CASSAGLAGVNEQFF. The CDR3 region has the DNA TGTGCCAGCAGCGCGGGACTAGCGGGAGTCAATGAGCAGTTCTTC. Drawing the rest from reference TRBV7-8 and TRBJ2-1, the complete variable domain is GAGVSQSPRYKVAKRGQDVALRCDPISGHVSLFWYQQALGQGPEFLTYFQNEAQLDKSGLPSDRFFAERPEGSVSTLKIQRTQQEDSAVYLCASSAGLAGVNEQFFGPGTRLTVL.